This TCR beta chain appears in the sequencing data of a study of cytomegalovirus exposure and HLA in healthy donors. In the PCR, 60 Vbeta and 13 Jbeta primers were used. TCRdb's copy holds only in-frame clones and misses some; the assay was immunoSEQ multiplex PCR. The sample gives around 190,000 clones, around a tenth of which show up once; approximately 1.3% is in the top ten. Overall study results and limits: A link between a missense DCLRE1C variant and TCR beta V- and J-gene trimming emerged from a later analysis.

The CDR3 consists of 14 residues. Germline values: CDR1 SGHTA, CDR2 FQGTGA. V was clipped by 4 bases and J by 3 bases, with 11 bases between them. In regard to this clone: The antigen is unknown.

Sequencing used PBMCs. The receptor's source is a woman between 25 and 40 years old in good health and CMV-seropositive. This chain uses TRBV7-3 with TRBJ2-3, with D tentatively TRBD2 (5 bases). CDR3 DNA sequence: TGTGCCAGCAGCTCACTAGACGGGACAGATACGCAGTATTTT. It specifies CASSSLDGTDTQYF. The complete variable domain, with remaining parts taken from reference TRBV7-3 and TRBJ2-3, reads GAGVSQTPSNKVTEKGKYVELRCDPISGHTALYWYRQSLGQGPEFLIYFQGTGAADDSGLPNDRFFAVRPEGSVSTLKIQRTERGDSAVYLCASSSLDGTDTQYFGPGTRLTVL.